The T cell receptor (beta chain) under discussion was sequenced for a study of T cell repertoires in cytomegalovirus infection. Study information: Public signatures in TCR beta pointed to CMV infection and matching HLA type.

This clonotype was counted between two and nine times. Its target is unknown. TCRdb used MiXCR to reprocess the reads, holding one entry per CDR3 protein. The sample includes about 490,000 distinct CDR3 sequences, approximately 15% of them seen just once. Trimming removed 1 base from V and 3 bases from J, with 10 bases in between. The CDR3 is 14 residues long. The germline V gene encodes CDR1 LNHDA and CDR2 SQIVND (reference sequence). Study results and limitations: Dominating the ex vivo response were HLA-C-restricted CMV-specific TCR beta clonotypes. Summed frequency of shared TCR beta families picked out CMV carriers who also had the relevant HLA.

The sequence was collected from a human donor in good health (CMV status not recorded). Some clones in this sample may be carry-over from other donors' samples. The specimen was CD8+ T cells from PBMCs. The V and J genes are TRBV19 and TRBJ2-7, with D uncertain. The CDR3 here is CASSIGPFNYEQYF. DNA of the CDR3: TGTGCCAGTAGTATAGGTCCCTTTAACTACGAGCAGTACTTC.